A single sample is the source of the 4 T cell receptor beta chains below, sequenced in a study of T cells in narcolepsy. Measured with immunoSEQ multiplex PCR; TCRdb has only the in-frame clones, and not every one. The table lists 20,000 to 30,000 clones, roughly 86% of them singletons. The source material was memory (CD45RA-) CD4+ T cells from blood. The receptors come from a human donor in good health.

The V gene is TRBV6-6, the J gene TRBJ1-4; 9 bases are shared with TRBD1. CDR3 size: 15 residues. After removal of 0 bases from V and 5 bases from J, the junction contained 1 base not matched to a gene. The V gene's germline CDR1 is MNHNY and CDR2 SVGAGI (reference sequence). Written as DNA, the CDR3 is TGTGCCAGCAGTTACTCGACAGGGGGGAATGAAAAACTGTTTTTT. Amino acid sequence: CASSYSTGGNEKLFF.

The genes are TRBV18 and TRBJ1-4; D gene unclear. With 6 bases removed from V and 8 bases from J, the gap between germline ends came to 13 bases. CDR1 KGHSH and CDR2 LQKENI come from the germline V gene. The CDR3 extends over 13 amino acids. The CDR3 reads CASSPSDREKLFF. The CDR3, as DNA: TGTGCCAGCTCGCCATCGGACCGAGAAAAACTGTTTTTT.

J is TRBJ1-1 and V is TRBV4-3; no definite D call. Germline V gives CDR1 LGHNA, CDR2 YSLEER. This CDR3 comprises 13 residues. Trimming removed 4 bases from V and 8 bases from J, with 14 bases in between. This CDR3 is CASSRTRGGEAFF. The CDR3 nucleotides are TGCGCCAGCAGCCGAACGAGAGGTGGGGAAGCTTTCTTT.

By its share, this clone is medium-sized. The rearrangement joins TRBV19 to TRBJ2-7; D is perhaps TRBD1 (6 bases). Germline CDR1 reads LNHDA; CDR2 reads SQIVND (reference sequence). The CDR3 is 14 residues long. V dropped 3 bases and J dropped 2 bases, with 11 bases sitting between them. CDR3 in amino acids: CASSITGTTYEQYF. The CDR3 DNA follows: TGTGCCAGTAGTATCACAGGGACCACCTACGAGCAGTACTTC.